A selection of T cell receptor beta chains follows, all from one sample in a study of human T cells and chemical hapten exposure. TCRdb re-analysed the RACE reads in MiXCR, keeping a single row per CDR3 protein. The sample has 55,000 to 75,000 distinct CDR3 sequences, 9.5% to 15% seen once. Sequencing used whole blood, obtained in connection with sensitization to the hapten diphenylcyclopropenone (DPC). These receptors all come from a man younger than 45 with alopecia areata. Some clones in this sample may be carry-over from other donors' samples. Each CDR3 is given with its conserved first and last residue. D genes are given only for firm matches. Size values are once, few and many counts, or a class for expanded clones, and some rows have none.

CASKSPTTTTQYF TGTGCCAGCAAATCCCCGACAACCACAACGCAGTATTTT - TRBV6-5 - TRBJ2-3
CASSLGAVPQQPQHF TGTGCCAGCAGTTTAGGGGCTGTTCCCCAGCAGCCCCAGCATTTT - TRBV12-3/TRBV12-4 - TRBJ1-5
CATSLGQGSTDTQYF TGTGCCACCTCGTTGGGACAGGGGTCGACAGATACGCAGTATTTT - TRBV24-1 TRBD1 TRBJ2-3
CASSQEGMSNQPQHF TGCGCCAGCAGCCAAGAAGGAATGAGCAATCAGCCCCAGCATTTT many TRBV4-1 - TRBJ1-5
CSGGPGLKETQYF TGCAGCGGGGGACCGGGCCTCAAAGAGACCCAGTACTTC once TRBV29-1 - TRBJ2-5
CASSYSGGSRTGELFF TGTGCCAGCAGTTACTCAGGGGGATCTAGGACCGGGGAGCTGTTTTTT few TRBV6-5 - TRBJ2-2
CASSRTGAIDEQYF TGTGCCAGCAGTCGTACAGGGGCAATAGACGAGCAGTACTTC few TRBV27 TRBD1 TRBJ2-7
CASSYETGAYEQYF TGTGCCAGCAGTTACGAGACAGGGGCCTACGAGCAGTACTTC many TRBV6-2/TRBV6-3 TRBD1 TRBJ2-7
CASSQDGDDQGIQYF TGTGCCAGCAGCCAAGACGGGGATGATCAAGGCATTCAGTACTTC - TRBV3-1 - TRBJ2-4
CASSQGAVFNYGYTF TGTGCCAGCAGCCAGGGGGCGGTTTTTAACTATGGCTACACCTTC - TRBV3-1 - TRBJ1-2
CASTAVGSGNTIYF TGTGCCAGCACCGCGGTTGGCTCTGGAAACACCATATATTTT - TRBV12-3/TRBV12-4 - TRBJ1-3
CSVEGVTGRNTEAFF TGCAGCGTTGAAGGGGTCACGGGACGGAACACTGAAGCTTTCTTT - TRBV29-1 - TRBJ1-1
CSVLAYGYTF TGCAGCGTTTTGGCTTATGGCTACACCTTC - TRBV29-1 - TRBJ1-2
CASSILRDGSYEQYF TGTGCCAGTAGTATACTCCGGGACGGTTCCTACGAGCAGTACTTC many TRBV19 - TRBJ2-7
CASSTRQGQDPPLHF TGTGCCAGCAGTACTCGACAGGGACAGGACCCACCCCTCCACTTT few TRBV27 TRBD1 TRBJ1-6
CASTGGLRYTEAFF TGTGCCAGCACCGGGGGCTTGAGGTACACTGAAGCTTTCTTT - TRBV28 - TRBJ1-1
CASSPDVSNQPQHF TGTGCCAGCAGCCCGGACGTTAGCAATCAGCCCCAGCATTTT - TRBV3-1 - TRBJ1-5
CSVAGQSIEAFF TGCAGCGTCGCGGGACAATCCATTGAAGCTTTCTTT many TRBV29-1 - TRBJ1-1
CASSSSDWTGENYGYTF TGTGCCAGCAGTTCCTCAGACTGGACAGGCGAGAACTATGGCTACACCTTC few TRBV28 TRBD1 TRBJ1-2
CASSGGYLSPSSYNSPLHF TGTGCCAGCAGTGGTGGCTACCTTTCTCCTAGCTCCTATAATTCACCCCTCCACTTT - TRBV25-1 - TRBJ1-6
CASRLLFRDVSEAFF TGTGCCAGCAGGCTCCTCTTCAGGGACGTCAGCGAAGCTTTCTTT few TRBV28 - TRBJ1-1
CAIQGIGELFF TGTGCCATACAGGGTATCGGGGAGCTGTTTTTT - TRBV28 - TRBJ2-2
CASSYVQGARQPQHF TGTGCCAGCAGTTACGTCCAGGGGGCGCGGCAGCCCCAGCATTTT - TRBV6-2/TRBV6-3 TRBD1 TRBJ1-5
CASSVEVNTEAFF TGTGCCAGCAGCGTTGAGGTTAACACTGAAGCTTTCTTT many TRBV9 - TRBJ1-1
CASSPRYEQFF TGTGCCAGCAGCCCGAGGTATGAGCAGTTCTTC few TRBV9 - TRBJ2-1
CASSEPPGPQHF TGTGCCAGCAGTGAACCCCCGGGGCCCCAGCATTTT many TRBV2 - TRBJ1-5
CASSPQGFYGYTF TGTGCCAGCAGCCCCCAGGGATTCTATGGCTACACCTTC - TRBV7-2 - TRBJ1-2
CASSLYEQYF TGTGCCAGCAGTCTCTACGAGCAGTACTTC few TRBV2 - TRBJ2-7
CASSLHIQGASYNEQFF TGTGCCAGCAGCTTACATATACAGGGGGCGAGCTACAATGAGCAGTTCTTC few TRBV7-2 TRBD1 TRBJ2-1
CASSRDGISNQPQHF TGTGCCAGCTCACGGGACGGAATTAGCAATCAGCCCCAGCATTTT few TRBV18 - TRBJ1-5
CASSVQLAGATDTQYF TGTGCCAGCAGCGTCCAACTAGCGGGGGCCACAGATACGCAGTATTTT - TRBV9 TRBD2 TRBJ2-3
CARGPETQYF TGTGCCAGGGGGCCAGAGACCCAGTACTTC few TRBV28 - TRBJ2-5
CASSSVPADGQYF TGTGCCAGCAGCTCCGTCCCAGCAGATGGGCAGTATTTT few TRBV7-3 - TRBJ2-3
CSARDLPPGQGALDGNTIYF TGCAGTGCTAGAGATCTTCCCCCGGGACAGGGGGCGCTGGATGGAAACACCATATATTTT - TRBV20-1 TRBD1 TRBJ1-3
CASSLSGPGGTSGGHNEQFF TGTGCCAGCAGTTTAAGCGGGCCCGGTGGGACTAGCGGGGGACACAATGAGCAGTTCTTC - TRBV12-3/TRBV12-4 TRBD2 TRBJ2-1
CASSFTPGQGPYEQYF TGTGCCAGCAGCTTCACACCGGGACAGGGCCCCTACGAGCAGTACTTC many TRBV7-9 TRBD1 TRBJ2-7